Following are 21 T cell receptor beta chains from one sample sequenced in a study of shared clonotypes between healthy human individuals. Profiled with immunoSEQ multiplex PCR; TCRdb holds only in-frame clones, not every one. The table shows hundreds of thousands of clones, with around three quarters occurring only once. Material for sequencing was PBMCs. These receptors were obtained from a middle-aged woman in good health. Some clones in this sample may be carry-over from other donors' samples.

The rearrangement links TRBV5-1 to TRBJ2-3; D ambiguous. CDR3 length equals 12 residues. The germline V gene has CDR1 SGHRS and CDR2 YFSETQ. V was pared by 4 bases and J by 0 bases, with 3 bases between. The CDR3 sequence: CASSRSTDTQYF. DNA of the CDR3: TGCGCCAGCAGCCGGAGCACAGATACGCAGTATTTT.

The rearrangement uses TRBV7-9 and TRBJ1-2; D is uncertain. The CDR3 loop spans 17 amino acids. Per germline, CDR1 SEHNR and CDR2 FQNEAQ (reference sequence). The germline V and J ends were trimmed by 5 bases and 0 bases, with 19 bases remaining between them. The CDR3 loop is CASSDALVRSANYGYTF. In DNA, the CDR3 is TGTGCCAGCAGCGATGCGTTGGTCAGATCAGCTAACTATGGCTACACCTTC.

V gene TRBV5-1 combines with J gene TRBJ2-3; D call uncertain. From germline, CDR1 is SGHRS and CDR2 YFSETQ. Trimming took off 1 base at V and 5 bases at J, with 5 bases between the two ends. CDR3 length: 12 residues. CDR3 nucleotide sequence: TGCGCCAGCAGCTTGAACCTAGATACGCAGTATTTT. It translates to CASSLNLDTQYF.

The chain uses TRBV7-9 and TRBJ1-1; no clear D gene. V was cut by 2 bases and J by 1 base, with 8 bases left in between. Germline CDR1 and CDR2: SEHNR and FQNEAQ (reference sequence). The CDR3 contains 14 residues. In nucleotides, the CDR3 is TGTGCCAGCAGCTTACATGCAGAGAACACTGAAGCTTTCTTT. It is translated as CASSLHAENTEAFF. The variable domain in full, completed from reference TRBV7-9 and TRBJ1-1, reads DTGVSQNPRHKITKRGQNVTFRCDPISEHNRLYWYRQTLGQGPEFLTYFQNEAQLEKSRLLSDRFSAERPKGSFSTLEIQRTEQGDSAMYLCASSLHAENTEAFFGQGTRLTVV.

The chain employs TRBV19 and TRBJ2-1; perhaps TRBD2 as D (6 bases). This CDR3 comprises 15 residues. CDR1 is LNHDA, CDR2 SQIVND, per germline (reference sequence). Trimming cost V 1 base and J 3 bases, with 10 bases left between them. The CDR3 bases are TGTGCCAGTAGTATAGCGGGAGAAGTCTACAATGAGCAGTTCTTC. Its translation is CASSIAGEVYNEQFF.

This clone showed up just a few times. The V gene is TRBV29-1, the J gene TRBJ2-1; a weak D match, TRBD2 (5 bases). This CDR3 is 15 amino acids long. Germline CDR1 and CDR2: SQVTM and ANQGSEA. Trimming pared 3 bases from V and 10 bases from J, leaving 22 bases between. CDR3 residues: CSVDFGRTPWEEQFF. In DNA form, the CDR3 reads TGCAGCGTTGACTTCGGACGGACTCCATGGGAGGAGCAGTTCTTC.

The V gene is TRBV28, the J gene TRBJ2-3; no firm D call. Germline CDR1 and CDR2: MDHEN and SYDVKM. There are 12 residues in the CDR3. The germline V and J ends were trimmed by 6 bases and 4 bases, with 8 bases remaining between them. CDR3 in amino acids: CASSYPADTQYF. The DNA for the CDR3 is TGTGCCAGCAGCTATCCTGCAGATACGCAGTATTTT.

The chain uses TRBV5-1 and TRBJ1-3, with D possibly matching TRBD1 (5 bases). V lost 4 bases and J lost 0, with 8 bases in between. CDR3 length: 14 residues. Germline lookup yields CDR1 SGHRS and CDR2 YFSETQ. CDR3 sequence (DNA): TGCGCCAGCAGCCAGGGCCTCTCTGGAAACACCATATATTTT. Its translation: CASSQGLSGNTIYF.

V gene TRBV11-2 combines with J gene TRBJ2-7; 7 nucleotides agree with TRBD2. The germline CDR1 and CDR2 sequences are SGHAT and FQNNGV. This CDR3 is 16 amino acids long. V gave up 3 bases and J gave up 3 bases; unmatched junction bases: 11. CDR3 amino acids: CASSFPSGVRHYEQYF. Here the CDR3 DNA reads TGTGCCAGCAGCTTTCCAAGCGGGGTCAGGCACTACGAGCAGTACTTC. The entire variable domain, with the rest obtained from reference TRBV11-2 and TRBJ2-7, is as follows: EAGVAQSPRYKIIEKRQSVAFWCNPISGHATLYWYQQILGQGPKLLIQFQNNGVVDDSQLPKDRFSAERLKGVDSTLKIQPAKLEDSAVYLCASSFPSGVRHYEQYFGPGTRLTVT.

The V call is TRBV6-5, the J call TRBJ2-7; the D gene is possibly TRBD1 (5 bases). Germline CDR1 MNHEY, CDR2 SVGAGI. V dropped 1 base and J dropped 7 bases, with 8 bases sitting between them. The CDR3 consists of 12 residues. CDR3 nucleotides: TGTGCCAGCAGTTACTTGGCAGGGGAGCAGTACTTC. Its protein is CASSYLAGEQYF.

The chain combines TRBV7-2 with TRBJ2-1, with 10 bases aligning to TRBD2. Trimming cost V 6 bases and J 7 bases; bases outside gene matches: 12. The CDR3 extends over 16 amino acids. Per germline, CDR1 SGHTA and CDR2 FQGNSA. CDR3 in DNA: TGTGCCAGCAGAATAAGAAGCGGGAGGGCGGGGAATGAGCAGTTCTTC. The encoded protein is CASRIRSGRAGNEQFF.

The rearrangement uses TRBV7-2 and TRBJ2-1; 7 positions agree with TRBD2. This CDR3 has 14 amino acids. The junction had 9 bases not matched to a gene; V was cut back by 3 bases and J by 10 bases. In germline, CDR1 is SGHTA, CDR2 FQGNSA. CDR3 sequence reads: CASSFSGAPTEQFF. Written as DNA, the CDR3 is TGTGCCAGCAGCTTCAGCGGGGCCCCTACGGAGCAGTTCTTC. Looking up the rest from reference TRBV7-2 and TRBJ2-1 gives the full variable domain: GAGVSQSPSNKVTEKGKDVELRCDPISGHTALYWYRQSLGQGLEFLIYFQGNSAPDKSGLPSDRFSAERTGGSVSTLTIQRTQQEDSAVYLCASSFSGAPTEQFFGPGTRLTVL.

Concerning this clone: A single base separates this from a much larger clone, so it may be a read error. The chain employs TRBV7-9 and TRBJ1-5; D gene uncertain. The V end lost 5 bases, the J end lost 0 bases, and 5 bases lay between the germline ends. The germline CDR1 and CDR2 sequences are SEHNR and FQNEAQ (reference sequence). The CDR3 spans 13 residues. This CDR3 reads CASSRFSNQPQHF. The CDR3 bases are TGTGCCAGCAGCAGATTTAGCAATCAGCCCCAGCATTTT. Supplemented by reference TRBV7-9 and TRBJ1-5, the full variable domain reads DTGVSQNPRHKITKRGQNVTFRCDPISEHNRLYWYRQTLGQGPEFLTYFQNEAQLEKSRLLSDRFSAERPKGSFSTLEIQRTEQGDSAMYLCASSRFSNQPQHFGDGTRLSIL.

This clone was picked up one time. The CDR3 loop reads CASSLAWVKETQYF. As DNA, the CDR3 is TGTGCCAGCAGCTTGGCCTGGGTGAAAGAGACCCAGTACTTC. J is TRBJ2-5 and V is TRBV5-5, with D unclear. Germline V gene sequence: CDR1 SGHKS, CDR2 YYEKEE (reference sequence). Trimming cost V 0 bases and J 3 bases, with 9 bases left between them. CDR3 size: 14 residues.

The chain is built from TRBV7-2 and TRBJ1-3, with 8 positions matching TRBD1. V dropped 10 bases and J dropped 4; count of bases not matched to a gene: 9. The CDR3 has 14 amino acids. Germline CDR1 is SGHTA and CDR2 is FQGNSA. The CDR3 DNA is TGTGCCACCCGGACAGGGTTCGGGGGAAACACCATATATTTT. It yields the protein CATRTGFGGNTIYF.

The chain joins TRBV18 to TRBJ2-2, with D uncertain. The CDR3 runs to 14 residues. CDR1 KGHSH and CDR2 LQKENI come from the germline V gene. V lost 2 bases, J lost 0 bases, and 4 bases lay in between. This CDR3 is CASSPGSNTGELFF. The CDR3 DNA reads TGTGCCAGCTCACCAGGGTCGAACACCGGGGAGCTGTTTTTT.

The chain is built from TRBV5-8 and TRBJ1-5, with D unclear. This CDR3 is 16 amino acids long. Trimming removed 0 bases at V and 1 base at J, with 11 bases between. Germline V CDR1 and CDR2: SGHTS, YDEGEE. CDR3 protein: CASSLVGSGSNQPQHF. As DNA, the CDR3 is TGTGCCAGCAGCTTGGTAGGCAGTGGGAGCAATCAGCCCCAGCATTTT.

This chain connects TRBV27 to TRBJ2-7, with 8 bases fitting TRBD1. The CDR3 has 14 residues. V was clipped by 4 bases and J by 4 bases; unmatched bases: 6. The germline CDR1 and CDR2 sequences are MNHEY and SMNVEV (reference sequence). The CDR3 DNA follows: TGTGCCAGCAGTTGGGACAGGTTGGGGTACGAGCAGTACTTC. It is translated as CASSWDRLGYEQYF.

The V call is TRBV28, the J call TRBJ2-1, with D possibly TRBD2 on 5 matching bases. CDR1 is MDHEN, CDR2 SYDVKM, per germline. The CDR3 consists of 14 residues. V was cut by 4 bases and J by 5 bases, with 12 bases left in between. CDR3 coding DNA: TGTGCCAGCAGTTCCTTTTGGCGGGACAATGAGCAGTTCTTC. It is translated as CASSSFWRDNEQFF. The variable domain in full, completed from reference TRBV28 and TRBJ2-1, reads DVKVTQSSRYLVKRTGEKVFLECVQDMDHENMFWYRQDPGLGLRLIYFSYDVKMKEKGDIPEGYSVSREKKERFSLILESASTNQTSMYLCASSSFWRDNEQFFGPGTRLTVL.

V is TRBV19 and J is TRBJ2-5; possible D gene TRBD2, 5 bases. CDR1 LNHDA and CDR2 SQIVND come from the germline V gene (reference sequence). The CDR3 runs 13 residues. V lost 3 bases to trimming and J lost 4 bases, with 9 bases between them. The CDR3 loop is CASSMEVGETQYF. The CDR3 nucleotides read TGTGCCAGTAGTATGGAGGTGGGAGAGACCCAGTACTTC. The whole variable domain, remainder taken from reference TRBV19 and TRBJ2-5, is DGGITQSPKYLFRKEGQNVTLSCEQNLNHDAMYWYRQDPGQGLRLIYYSQIVNDFQKGDIAEGYSVSREKKESFPLTVTSAQKNPTAFYLCASSMEVGETQYFGPGTRLLVL.

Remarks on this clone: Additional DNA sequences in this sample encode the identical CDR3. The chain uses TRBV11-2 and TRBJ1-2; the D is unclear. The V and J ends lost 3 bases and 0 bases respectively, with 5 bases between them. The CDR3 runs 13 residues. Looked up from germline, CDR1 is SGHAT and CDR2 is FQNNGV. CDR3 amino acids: CASSFGANYGYTF. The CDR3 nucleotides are TGTGCCAGCAGCTTTGGGGCTAACTATGGCTACACCTTC.